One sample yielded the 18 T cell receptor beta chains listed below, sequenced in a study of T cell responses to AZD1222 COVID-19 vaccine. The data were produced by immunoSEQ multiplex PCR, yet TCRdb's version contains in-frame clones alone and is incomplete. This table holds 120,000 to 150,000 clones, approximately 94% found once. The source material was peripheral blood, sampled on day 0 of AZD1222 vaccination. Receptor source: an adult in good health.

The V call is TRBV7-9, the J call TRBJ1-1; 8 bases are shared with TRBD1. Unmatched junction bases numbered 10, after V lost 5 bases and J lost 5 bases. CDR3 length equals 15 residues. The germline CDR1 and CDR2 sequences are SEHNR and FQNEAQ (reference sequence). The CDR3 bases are TGTGCCAGCAGCATAGACGGACAGGGAGGGACTGAAGCTTTCTTT. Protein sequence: CASSIDGQGGTEAFF.

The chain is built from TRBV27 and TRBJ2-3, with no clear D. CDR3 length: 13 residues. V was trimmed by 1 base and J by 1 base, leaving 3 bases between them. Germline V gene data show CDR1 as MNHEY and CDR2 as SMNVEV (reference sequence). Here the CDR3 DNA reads TGTGCCAGCAGTTTATTCCGCACAGATACGCAGTATTTT. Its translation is CASSLFRTDTQYF.

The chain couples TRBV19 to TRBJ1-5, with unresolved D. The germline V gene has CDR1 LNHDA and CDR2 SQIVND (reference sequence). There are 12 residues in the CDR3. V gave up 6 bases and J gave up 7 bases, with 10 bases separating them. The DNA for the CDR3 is TGTGCCAGTAGGGACGGCTGGCAGCCCCAGCATTTT. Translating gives CASRDGWQPQHF.

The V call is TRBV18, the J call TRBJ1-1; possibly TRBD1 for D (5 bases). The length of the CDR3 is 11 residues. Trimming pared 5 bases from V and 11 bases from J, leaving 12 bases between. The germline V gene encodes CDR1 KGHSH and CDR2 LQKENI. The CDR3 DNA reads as TGTGCCAGCTCATCTGGGGGGTATGCTTTCTTT. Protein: CASSSGGYAFF.

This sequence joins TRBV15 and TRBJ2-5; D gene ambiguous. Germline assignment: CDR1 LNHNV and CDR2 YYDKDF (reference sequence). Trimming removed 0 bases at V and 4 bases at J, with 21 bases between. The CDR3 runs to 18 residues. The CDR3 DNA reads TGTGCCACCAGCAGAGATCCCAAGGTCCCCAGCCTTAGAGAGACCCAGTACTTC. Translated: CATSRDPKVPSLRETQYF.

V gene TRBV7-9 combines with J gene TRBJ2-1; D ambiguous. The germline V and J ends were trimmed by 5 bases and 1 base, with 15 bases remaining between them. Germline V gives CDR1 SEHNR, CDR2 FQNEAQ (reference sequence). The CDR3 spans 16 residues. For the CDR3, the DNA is TGTGCCAGCAGCCCGCCGTTGTCTGGGTCCTACAATGAGCAGTTCTTC. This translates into CASSPPLSGSYNEQFF.

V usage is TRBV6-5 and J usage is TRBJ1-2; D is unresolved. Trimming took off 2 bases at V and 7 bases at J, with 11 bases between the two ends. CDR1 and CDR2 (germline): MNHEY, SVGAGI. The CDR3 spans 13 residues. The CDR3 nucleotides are TGTGCCAGCAGTTACCTTCTGCTAGGTGGCTACACCTTC. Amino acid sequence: CASSYLLLGGYTF.

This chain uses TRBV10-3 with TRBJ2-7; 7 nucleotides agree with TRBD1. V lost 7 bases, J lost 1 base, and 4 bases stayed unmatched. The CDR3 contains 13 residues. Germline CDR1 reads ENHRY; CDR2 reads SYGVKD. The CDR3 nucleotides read TGTGCCATCAAACCGGGACAGTCCTACGAGCAGTACTTC. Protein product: CAIKPGQSYEQYF.

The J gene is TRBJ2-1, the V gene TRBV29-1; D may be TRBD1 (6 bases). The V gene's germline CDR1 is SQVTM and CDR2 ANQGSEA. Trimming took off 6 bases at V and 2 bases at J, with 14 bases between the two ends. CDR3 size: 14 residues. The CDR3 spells CSVEQGIPYNEQFF. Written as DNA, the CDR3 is TGCAGCGTCGAGCAGGGGATCCCCTACAATGAGCAGTTCTTC.

DNA for the CDR3: TGTGCCAGCAGCTCACCTTCCCTCTATGGCTACACCTTC. Encoded protein: CASSSPSLYGYTF. The J gene is TRBJ1-2, the V gene TRBV7-9; no definite D call. Trimming cost V 4 bases and J 4 bases, with 10 bases left between them. This CDR3 has 13 amino acids. Looked up from germline, CDR1 is SEHNR and CDR2 is FQNEAQ (reference sequence).

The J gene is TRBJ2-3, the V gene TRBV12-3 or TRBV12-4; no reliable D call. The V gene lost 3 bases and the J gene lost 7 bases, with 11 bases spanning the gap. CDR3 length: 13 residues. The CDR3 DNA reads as TGTGCCAGCAGTTTGAGGAACCGGAATACGCAGTATTTT. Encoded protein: CASSLRNRNTQYF.

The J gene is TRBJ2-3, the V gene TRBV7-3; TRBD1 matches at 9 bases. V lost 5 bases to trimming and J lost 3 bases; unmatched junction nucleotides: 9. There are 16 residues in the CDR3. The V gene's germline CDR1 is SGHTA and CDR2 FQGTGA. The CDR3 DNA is TGTGCCAGCAGCCGAATAGGTGGGACAGGGACAGATACGCAGTATTTT. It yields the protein CASSRIGGTGTDTQYF. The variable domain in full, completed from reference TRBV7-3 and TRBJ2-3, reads GAGVSQTPSNKVTEKGKYVELRCDPISGHTALYWYRQSLGQGPEFLIYFQGTGAADDSGLPNDRFFAVRPEGSVSTLKIQRTERGDSAVYLCASSRIGGTGTDTQYFGPGTRLTVL.

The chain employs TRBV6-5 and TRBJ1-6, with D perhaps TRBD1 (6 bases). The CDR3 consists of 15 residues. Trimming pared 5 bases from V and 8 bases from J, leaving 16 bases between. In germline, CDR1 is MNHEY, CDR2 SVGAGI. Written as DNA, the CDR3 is TGTGCCAGCAGTCAGCGGGGGGGCAAATATTCACCCCTCCACTTT. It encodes CASSQRGGKYSPLHF.

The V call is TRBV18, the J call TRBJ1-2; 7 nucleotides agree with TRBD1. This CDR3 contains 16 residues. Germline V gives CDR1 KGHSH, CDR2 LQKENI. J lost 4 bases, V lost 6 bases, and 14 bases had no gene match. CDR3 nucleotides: TGTGCCAGCTCTGGTCAGGGACAGAAAATATCCTATGGCTACACCTTC. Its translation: CASSGQGQKISYGYTF.

CDR3 loop: CASSPGGTDNQPQHF. Here the CDR3 DNA reads TGTGCCAGCAGCCCCGGGGGGACAGACAATCAGCCCCAGCATTTT. The J gene is TRBJ1-5, the V gene TRBV2; TRBD1 matches at 7 bases. CDR1 is SNHLY, CDR2 FYNNEI, per germline. Unmatched junction bases numbered 8, after V lost 6 bases and J lost 3 bases. The CDR3 extends over 15 amino acids.

In nucleotides, the CDR3 is TGTGCCAGCGGGGGCAGGGGGCGAAATAAGGTGACCCAGTACTTC. Translating gives CASGGRGRNKVTQYF. The V gene is TRBV2, the J gene TRBJ2-5; 8 bases fit TRBD1. The ends lost 8 bases at V and 7 bases at J; junction bases unmatched: 15. The CDR3 runs 15 residues. Germline values: CDR1 SNHLY, CDR2 FYNNEI.

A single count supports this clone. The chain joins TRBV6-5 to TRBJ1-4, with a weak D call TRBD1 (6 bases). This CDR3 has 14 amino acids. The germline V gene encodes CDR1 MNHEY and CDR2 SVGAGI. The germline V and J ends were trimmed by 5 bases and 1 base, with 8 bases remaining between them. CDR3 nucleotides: TGTGCCAGCAGTATGGACAGAACTAATGAAAAACTGTTTTTT. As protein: CASSMDRTNEKLFF.

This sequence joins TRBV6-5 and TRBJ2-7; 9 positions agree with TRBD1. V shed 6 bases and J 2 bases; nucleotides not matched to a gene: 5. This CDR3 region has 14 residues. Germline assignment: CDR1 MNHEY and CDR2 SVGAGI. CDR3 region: CASRSDRGAYEQYF. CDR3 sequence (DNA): TGTGCCAGCAGATCGGACAGGGGAGCCTACGAGCAGTACTTC.